This T cell receptor (beta chain) was sequenced during a study of T cells in Graves' hyperthyroidism and ophthalmopathy. This clonotype occurred a few times. V lost 5 bases and J lost 5, with 13 bases in between. The CDR3 covers 13 residues. Germline lookup yields CDR1 SGHVS and CDR2 FNYEAQ. The investigators amplified TCR beta CDR3 regions from RNA transcripts. HTBI primers drove first-round RT-PCR of the TCR CDR3. Each CDR3 protein gets one entry after TCRdb re-called the multiplex PCR reads with MiXCR. Of some 370,000 distinct CDR3 sequences in the sample, over 12% are singletons; the top ten hold around 27%.

Sequenced input: blood. This TCR was recovered from a man between 45 and 60 years old with Graves' ophthalmopathy. This chain connects TRBV7-6 to TRBJ2-7, with D possibly matching TRBD2 (5 bases). CDR3: CASSRKARDEQYF. Here the CDR3 DNA reads TGTGCCAGCAGCCGAAAGGCGCGGGACGAGCAGTACTTC.